Following are 10 T cell receptor beta chains from one sample sequenced in a study of CD8+ T cells in alopecia areata. Extraction of RNA preceded its reverse transcription into cDNA, which served as the sequencing template. The data were produced by immunoSEQ multiplex PCR, yet TCRdb's version contains in-frame clones alone and is incomplete. Among around 270,000 clones, 58% were seen once, and the ten largest hold under 2%. As for treatment: oral pan-JAK inhibitor, 5-10 mg twice daily. The sample was CD4+ T cells sorted from blood, taken at week 24, from a patient treated with tofacitinib. The receptors originated from a human donor with alopecia areata.

The chain carries TRBV6-5 and TRBJ1-6; 7 positions match TRBD1. CDR1 and CDR2 from the germline V gene are MNHEY and SVGAGI. There are 15 residues in the CDR3. V was clipped by 6 bases and J by 10 bases; unmatched bases: 12. CDR3 residues: CASRPSYQGGSPLHF. Here the CDR3 DNA reads TGTGCCAGCAGACCGTCATACCAGGGGGGCTCACCCCTCCACTTT.

The chain links TRBV5-1 to TRBJ2-5; the match to TRBD2 covers 9 bases. With 1 base clipped from V and 3 bases from J, the junction kept 4 bases outside the gene matches. Looked up from germline, CDR1 is SGHRS and CDR2 is YFSETQ. The CDR3 totals 15 residues. CDR3 sequence reads: CASSLRRGGEETQYF. The CDR3 region has the DNA TGCGCCAGCAGCTTGCGGCGGGGGGGCGAAGAGACCCAGTACTTC.

Concerning this clone: Other DNA variants within this sample encode the same CDR3. The rearrangement joins TRBV9 to TRBJ2-3; unclear D gene. The CDR3 is made up of 13 amino acids. V lost 0 bases to trimming and J lost 0 bases, with 2 bases between them. CDR1 is SGDLS, CDR2 YYNGEE, per germline. CDR3 region: CASSVGSTDTQYF. DNA for the CDR3: TGTGCCAGCAGCGTAGGTAGCACAGATACGCAGTATTTT.

The rearrangement links TRBV7-9 to TRBJ1-1; 11 bases are shared with TRBD1. V was clipped by 3 bases and J by 5 bases; unmatched bases: 5. The CDR3 covers 15 residues. Germline assignment: CDR1 SEHNR and CDR2 FQNEAQ (reference sequence). Here the CDR3 reads CASSLRTGGRTEAFF. The CDR3 DNA sequence: TGTGCCAGCAGCTTGCGGACAGGGGGCAGGACTGAAGCTTTCTTT.

The CDR3 DNA sequence: TGTGCCAGCAGCTTCCGCGGGGCTCGACGGGGCACAGATACGCAGTATTTT. Translating it yields CASSFRGARRGTDTQYF. This chain joins TRBV7-9 and TRBJ2-3; possibly TRBD2 for D (6 bases). There are 17 residues in the CDR3. Trimming removed 3 bases at V and 1 base at J, with 17 bases between. Germline values: CDR1 SEHNR, CDR2 FQNEAQ (reference sequence).

The chain carries TRBV27 and TRBJ2-3; D is unclear. CDR3 length: 14 residues. Looked up from germline, CDR1 is MNHEY and CDR2 is SMNVEV (reference sequence). The V and J ends lost 5 bases and 2 bases respectively, with 11 bases between them. CDR3 amino acids: CASSDKWVTDTQYF. CDR3 nucleotides: TGTGCCAGCAGTGACAAGTGGGTCACAGATACGCAGTATTTT.

This chain connects TRBV10-3 to TRBJ2-7; possibly TRBD1 for D (6 bases). The germline CDR1 and CDR2 sequences are ENHRY and SYGVKD. The CDR3 loop spans 13 amino acids. Between the trimmed V and J ends, which lost 4 bases and 6 bases, there was a span of 13 bases. Here the CDR3 DNA reads TGTGCCATCAGTGTGACAGGAACGGCCGAGCAGTACTTC. Translation gives CAISVTGTAEQYF.

CDR3 protein: CASSWDAPIYGYTF. The CDR3 DNA is TGCGCCAGCAGCTGGGACGCACCAATCTATGGCTACACCTTC. This chain links TRBV5-1 with TRBJ1-2; tentatively, D is TRBD1 (5 bases). The V gene's germline CDR1 is SGHRS and CDR2 YFSETQ. V was shortened by 3 bases and J by 4 bases, with 13 bases between the two germline ends. This CDR3 is built from 14 residues.

This clone has a handful of counts. In DNA form, the CDR3 reads TGCAGCGTTGAACGGGACAGGGAGGCCTATGGCTACACCTTC. Protein product: CSVERDREAYGYTF. The chain carries TRBV29-1 and TRBJ1-2; 9 nucleotides match TRBD1. V dropped 2 bases and J dropped 4; count of bases not matched to a gene: 5. Germline assignment: CDR1 SQVTM and CDR2 ANQGSEA. CDR3 length: 14 residues.

J is TRBJ1-1 and V is TRBV12-5; D is ambiguous. V was cut by 1 base and J by 1 base, with 4 bases left in between. Germline CDR1 and CDR2: LGHNT and FRNRAP. The CDR3 has 13 residues. CDR3 in DNA: TGTGCTAGTGGTTTGGGGCCGAACACTGAAGCTTTCTTT. Translation: CASGLGPNTEAFF.